This entry lists 10 T cell receptor beta chains sequenced from one sample in a study of shared clonotypes between healthy human individuals. Positively selected for CCR7, the CD45RO-negative cells used as naive CD8 cells excluded terminally differentiated effector memory CD45RA+ cells. Assay used: immunoSEQ multiplex PCR; TCRdb lists only in-frame clones, some missing. The sample has 2 million or so clones, roughly 95% seen once; the top ten hold roughly 1%. Material: naive CD8+ T cells sorted from blood. The receptors here all came from a man younger than 35 in good health.

The chain is built from TRBV27 and TRBJ2-7, with 7 bases lining up with TRBD2. Per germline, CDR1 MNHEY and CDR2 SMNVEV (reference sequence). The CDR3 length is 13 residues. V trimming: 6 bases; J trimming: 2 bases; junction bases outside the gene matches: 4. The CDR3 region has the DNA TGTGCCAGCAGCGCTGGGGGGGCCTACGAGCAGTACTTC. Translated, it gives CASSAGGAYEQYF.

The CDR3 DNA is TGTGCCAGCAGCTTGGTCAAGGCCCCCAACTATGGCTACACCTTC. It encodes CASSLVKAPNYGYTF. The rearrangement uses TRBV5-8 and TRBJ1-2; no firm D call. From germline, CDR1 is SGHTS and CDR2 YDEGEE. Trimming cost V 0 bases and J 2 bases, with 11 bases left between them. The CDR3 loop spans 15 amino acids.

This chain links TRBV5-1 with TRBJ2-7, with D possibly matching TRBD2 (5 bases). The CDR3 runs to 14 residues. Trimming cost V 2 bases and J 7 bases, with 16 bases left between them. The germline V gene has CDR1 SGHRS and CDR2 YFSETQ. The CDR3 region has the DNA TGCGCCAGCAGCTTCAGTGTGGTTCGGGATGAGCAGTACTTC. Translation: CASSFSVVRDEQYF.

This chain joins TRBV5-4 and TRBJ2-7; either TRBD1 or TRBD2 may supply D (5 bases each). The CDR3 totals 15 residues. The V gene lost 4 bases and the J gene lost 2 bases, with 16 bases spanning the gap. Germline V gives CDR1 SGHNT, CDR2 YYREEE (reference sequence). The chain's CDR3 is CASSTYRDGAYEQYF. CDR3 in DNA: TGTGCCAGCAGCACCTACCGGGACGGGGCCTACGAGCAGTACTTC.

The chain uses TRBV2 and TRBJ2-3, with D unclear. This CDR3 is built from 13 residues. Trimming stripped 9 bases from V and 2 bases from J, with 12 bases between. Germline V gene data show CDR1 as SNHLY and CDR2 as FYNNEI. CDR3 DNA: TGTGCCAGTCACCCGGACGACACAGATACGCAGTATTTT. Translating gives CASHPDDTDTQYF.

This chain joins TRBV10-3 and TRBJ1-1; D gene ambiguous. CDR1 and CDR2 from the germline V gene are ENHRY and SYGVKD. V lost 2 bases, J lost 3 bases, and 7 bases lay in between. The CDR3 has 13 residues. The CDR3 here is CAISEPDHTEAFF. The CDR3 DNA is TGTGCCATCAGTGAGCCGGACCACACTGAAGCTTTCTTT.

The chain employs TRBV29-1 and TRBJ2-7, with 7 nucleotides matching TRBD2. V was pared by 0 bases and J by 4 bases, with 9 bases of the junction left unmatched. This CDR3 comprises 15 residues. Germline V gene lookup returns CDR1 SQVTM and CDR2 ANQGSEA. The CDR3 spells CSVEDPLAEIYEQYF. The CDR3 nucleotides are TGCAGCGTTGAAGATCCGCTAGCGGAAATATACGAGCAGTACTTC.

The V call is TRBV5-8, the J call TRBJ2-3; no definite D call. Looked up from germline, CDR1 is SGHTS and CDR2 is YDEGEE. This CDR3 spans 15 amino acids. V gave up 4 bases and J gave up 0 bases, with 12 bases separating them. The DNA for the CDR3 is TGTGCCAGCAGCCAGGAGTCACTTAGCACAGATACGCAGTATTTT. Encoded protein: CASSQESLSTDTQYF.

V gene TRBV27 combines with J gene TRBJ1-1; no reliable D call. The V and J ends lost 0 bases and 2 bases respectively, with 7 bases between them. Germline V gives CDR1 MNHEY, CDR2 SMNVEV (reference sequence). CDR3 length equals 14 residues. Here the CDR3 DNA reads TGTGCCAGCAGTTTATCGGAAAGCAACACTGAAGCTTTCTTT. As protein: CASSLSESNTEAFF.

This chain uses TRBV6-5 with TRBJ2-2; D call uncertain. Trimming cost V 2 bases and J 3 bases, with 7 bases left between them. CDR3 length: 14 residues. The V gene's germline CDR1 is MNHEY and CDR2 SVGAGI. CDR3 residues: CASSYEKHTGELFF. The CDR3 region has the DNA TGTGCCAGCAGTTACGAGAAACACACCGGGGAGCTGTTTTTT.